Included here is one TCR beta chain sequence, with context. Its antigen is still unknown. The source of the sample is a study of cytomegalovirus exposure and HLA in healthy donors. Produced via immunoSEQ multiplex PCR; TCRdb's table is partial and in-frame only. Among about 240,000 clones, more than 75% were seen once, and the ten largest hold roughly 2.5%. Points from the study as a whole: Reports credit the classifier with highly specific, highly sensitive diagnosis of cytomegalovirus status.

This CDR3 spans 16 amino acids. Per germline, CDR1 PRHDT and CDR2 FYEKMQ (reference sequence). Trimming removed 5 bases from V and 5 bases from J, with 21 bases in between. This rearrangement joins TRBV13 to TRBJ2-5; a weak D match, TRBD2 (5 bases). Sequenced sample: PBMCs. The TCR sequence derives from a man aged 18 to 30 in good health and CMV-seronegative. CDR3 DNA: TGTGCCAGCAGCCCGAAGGGAGCGACGGACTTGGAGACCCAGTACTTC. Its protein is CASSPKGATDLETQYF.